This T cell receptor beta chain appears in the sequencing data of a study of blood T cell repertoires in COVID-19. In the study overall: COVID-19 samples, acute and convalescent, were from the United States, Italy and Spain.

Seattle's cohort entered during active infection and was followed longitudinally. Authors' data handling: Estimation of nucleated cell counts relied on the amplification of reference gene primers. TCRdb's copy holds only in-frame clones and misses some; the assay was immunoSEQ multiplex PCR. V, J and clone size are those of that table, while D and trimming were read from the DNA. The sample lists about 340,000 clones, approximately 91% occurring once. The CDR3 runs 14 residues. Germline V gives CDR1 SGHNT, CDR2 YYREEE (reference sequence). Trimming took 7 bases from V and 1 from J; bases not matched to a gene: 7.

Sequencing was carried out using peripheral blood. The rearrangement uses TRBV5-4 and TRBJ1-1; TRBD1 matches 7 bases. This TCR derives from a woman in her seventies with COVID-19, enrolled during active disease. CDR3 residues: CASHLRDRNTEAFF. The CDR3 DNA reads TGTGCCAGCCACCTCCGGGACAGGAACACTGAAGCTTTCTTT.